The next 26 T cell receptor beta chains were all read from a single sample in a study of control samples from healthy donors and cancer patients. Method: immunoSEQ multiplex PCR; TCRdb's copy keeps in-frame clones and lacks some. This table holds over 150,000 clones, about 93% found once. Sequencing was done on a sample of blood. The receptors come from a man between 18 and 35 years old in good health.

The chain employs TRBV5-4 and TRBJ1-2; the D is unclear. This CDR3 is 13 amino acids long. Germline V gene lookup returns CDR1 SGHNT and CDR2 YYREEE (reference sequence). V was pared by 1 base and J by 6 bases, with 10 bases between. CDR3 region: CASSLQPQNGYTF. In nucleotides, the CDR3 is TGTGCCAGCAGCTTGCAACCGCAAAATGGCTACACCTTC.

The V and J genes are TRBV19 and TRBJ2-1; the match to TRBD2 covers 14 bases. Germline CDR1 reads LNHDA; CDR2 reads SQIVND (reference sequence). Trimming removed 5 bases from V and 4 bases from J; junction bases left unmatched: 7. The CDR3 consists of 17 residues. The CDR3 is CASSLSGLAGGYNEQFF. The CDR3 DNA is TGTGCCAGTAGTTTGTCTGGACTAGCGGGGGGTTACAATGAGCAGTTCTTC.

The chain carries TRBV6-5 and TRBJ1-2; D perhaps matches TRBD1 (6 bases). From germline, CDR1 is MNHEY and CDR2 SVGAGI. The CDR3 totals 12 residues. The V end was cut by 6 bases, the J end by 8 bases, with 13 bases between. CDR3 in amino acids: CASRPGAGGYTF. In DNA form, the CDR3 reads TGTGCCAGCAGACCGGGGGCGGGAGGCTACACCTTC.

The chain couples TRBV10-3 to TRBJ2-7; D is unclear. Germline V gene data show CDR1 as ENHRY and CDR2 as SYGVKD. The ends were cut back, 2 bases at V and 3 bases at J, with 11 bases in the middle. This CDR3 spans 14 amino acids. CDR3: CAISEAPLSYEQYF. In DNA, the CDR3 is TGTGCCATCAGTGAGGCCCCATTGAGCTACGAGCAGTACTTC.

The gene calls are TRBV12-5 and TRBJ2-1; 9 bases line up with TRBD2. The CDR3 totals 17 residues. The germline gives CDR1 LGHNT, CDR2 FRNRAP. The ends lost 1 base at V and 4 bases at J; junction bases unmatched: 8. The CDR3 DNA reads TGTGCTAGTGGTTTGGCCCTTAGCGGGGGCTTATACAATGAGCAGTTCTTC. Translating it yields CASGLALSGGLYNEQFF.

Concerning this clone itself: Other nucleotide sequences from this sample produce the same CDR3. The genes are TRBV5-1 and TRBJ1-1; D is uncertain. The V end was cut by 4 bases, the J end by 5 bases, with 9 bases between. Germline V gene sequence: CDR1 SGHRS, CDR2 YFSETQ. The CDR3 loop spans 12 amino acids. The DNA for the CDR3 is TGCGCCAGCAGCCTTCTCGGTACTGAAGCTTTCTTT. Translation: CASSLLGTEAFF.

The chain joins TRBV2 to TRBJ1-1; the match to TRBD1 covers 8 bases. From germline, CDR1 is SNHLY and CDR2 FYNNEI. V shed 6 bases and J 5 bases; nucleotides not matched to a gene: 8. The CDR3 has 14 amino acids. This CDR3 is CASSLTGEETEAFF. In DNA form, the CDR3 reads TGTGCCAGCAGCTTGACAGGGGAAGAGACTGAAGCTTTCTTT. The variable domain in full, completed from reference TRBV2 and TRBJ1-1, reads EPEVTQTPSHQVTQMGQEVILRCVPISNHLYFYWYRQILGQKVEFLVSFYNNEISEKSEIFDDQFSVERPDGSNFTLKIRSTKLEDSAMYFCASSLTGEETEAFFGQGTRLTVV.

V gene TRBV5-4 combines with J gene TRBJ2-1; 9 bases are shared with TRBD2. The J segment lost 0 bases and the V segment lost 4 bases, leaving 2 bases of the junction unmatched. The CDR3 runs to 15 residues. Germline CDR1 SGHNT, CDR2 YYREEE (reference sequence). DNA of the CDR3: TGTGCCAGCAGCAGTAGCGGGAGCTCCTACAATGAGCAGTTCTTC. It is translated as CASSSSGSSYNEQFF.

The chain employs TRBV4-1 and TRBJ2-7; D unresolved. V lost 1 base, J lost 0 bases, and 13 bases lay in between. The CDR3 covers 16 residues. Germline V CDR1 and CDR2: MGHRA, YSYEKL. In DNA form, the CDR3 reads TGCGCCAGCAGCCAAGCTTTCGCGGTGAGCTCCTACGAGCAGTACTTC. Its protein is CASSQAFAVSSYEQYF.

The chain combines TRBV30 with TRBJ2-3, with TRBD2 identical over 8 bases. V trimming: 0 bases; J trimming: 2 bases; junction bases outside the gene matches: 7. This CDR3 comprises 16 residues. Germline CDR1 is GTSNPN and CDR2 is SVGIG (reference sequence). The CDR3 DNA follows: TGTGCCTGGAGTGTACGGGGCGGGGGGAACACAGATACGCAGTATTTT. Encoded protein: CAWSVRGGGNTDTQYF.

For the CDR3, the DNA is TGTGCCAGTCAACGAGTCCGGGGGACAGTCACAGATACGCAGTATTTT. Its translation: CASQRVRGTVTDTQYF. V usage is TRBV7-2 and J usage is TRBJ2-3, with D perhaps matching TRBD1 (7 bases). The V end lost 9 bases, the J end lost 2 bases, and 21 bases lay between the germline ends. The length of the CDR3 is 16 residues. The germline V gene encodes CDR1 SGHTA and CDR2 FQGNSA.

The chain carries TRBV6-4 and TRBJ1-2, with D possibly matching TRBD1 (6 bases). Germline CDR1 reads MRHNA; CDR2 reads SNTAGT. Trimming removed 3 bases from V and 8 bases from J, with 19 bases in between. The CDR3 has 15 amino acids. CDR3 in amino acids: CASSDSFTGISGYTF. CDR3 bases: TGTGCCAGCAGTGATTCCTTCACAGGGATTTCGGGCTACACCTTC.

The chain couples TRBV7-2 to TRBJ2-7; D ambiguous. CDR1 and CDR2 (germline): SGHTA, FQGNSA. The CDR3 contains 14 residues. The germline V and J ends were trimmed by 1 base and 5 bases, with 12 bases remaining between them. In nucleotides, the CDR3 is TGTGCCAGCAGCTTAGATCCTGGCAGAGACGAGCAGTACTTC. This gives the protein CASSLDPGRDEQYF.

The V and J genes are TRBV13 and TRBJ1-3; D might be TRBD1 (6 bases). The CDR3 sequence is 16 residues long. V lost 5 bases and J lost 0, with 14 bases in between. From germline, CDR1 is PRHDT and CDR2 FYEKMQ (reference sequence). CDR3 region: CASSPRGGYSGNTIYF. DNA of the CDR3: TGTGCCAGCAGCCCGAGGGGGGGATACTCTGGAAACACCATATATTTT.

This clone came up once. The chain combines TRBV18 with TRBJ2-1; D not certain. The CDR3 covers 15 residues. From germline, CDR1 is KGHSH and CDR2 LQKENI. The ends were cut back, 3 bases at V and 3 bases at J, with 12 bases in the middle. CDR3 residues: CASSPSRVNYNEQFF. Written as DNA, the CDR3 is TGTGCCAGCTCACCTAGTCGTGTGAACTACAATGAGCAGTTCTTC. The complete variable domain, with remaining parts taken from reference TRBV18 and TRBJ2-1, reads NAGVMQNPRHLVRRRGQEARLRCSPMKGHSHVYWYRQLPEEGLKFMVYLQKENIIDESGMPKERFSAEFPKEGPSILRIQQVVRGDSAAYFCASSPSRVNYNEQFFGPGTRLTVL.

The genes are TRBV24-1 and TRBJ1-5; 10 bases line up with TRBD1. The CDR3 spans 16 residues. Trimming at V came to 3 bases and at J to 6 bases, leaving 7 bases not matched to a gene. Per the germline V gene, CDR1 is KGHDR and CDR2 is SFDVKD. The CDR3 coding sequence is TGTGCCACCAGTGATGGTGACAGGGGGCGTCGTCAGCCCCAGCATTTT. It encodes CATSDGDRGRRQPQHF.

This chain links TRBV6-5 with TRBJ1-3; D may be TRBD1 (5 bases). Germline-derived CDR1 and CDR2 are MNHEY and SVGAGI. Trimming pared 0 bases from V and 8 bases from J, leaving 11 bases between. The CDR3 runs 14 residues. In DNA, the CDR3 is TGTGCCAGCAGTTACTCCGCCTCAGGGTACACCATATATTTT. Translating gives CASSYSASGYTIYF.

The V call is TRBV5-1, the J call TRBJ1-2; possibly TRBD1 for D (6 bases). The CDR3 sequence is 13 residues long. V lost 2 bases and J lost 6, with 11 bases in between. CDR1 is SGHRS, CDR2 YFSETQ, per germline. The DNA of the CDR3 is TGCGCCAGCAGCTTACAGGGAGTGGATGGCTACACCTTC. As protein: CASSLQGVDGYTF.

The chain carries TRBV5-1 and TRBJ1-2, with TRBD1 identical over 8 bases. The J segment lost 6 bases and the V segment lost 2 bases, leaving 15 bases of the junction unmatched. CDR3 length: 17 residues. The germline CDR1 and CDR2 sequences are SGHRS and YFSETQ. The CDR3: CASSLGQGPSGVDGYTF. DNA for the CDR3: TGCGCCAGCAGCTTAGGACAGGGTCCGAGTGGAGTAGATGGCTACACCTTC.

This clone appeared a few times. Sequence at one end of the junction differs from germline and may be a read error. The chain joins TRBV12-3 or TRBV12-4 to TRBJ2-1; D may be TRBD1 or TRBD2 (5 bases each). This CDR3 spans 13 amino acids. Here the CDR3 reads CASSSGTYNGQFF. The CDR3 DNA sequence: TGTGCCAGCAGCTCTGGGACCTACAATGGGCAGTTCTTC.

The V and J genes are TRBV3-1 (or the pseudogene TRBV3-2) and TRBJ1-1, with D unclear. Germline loops: CDR1 LGHDT, CDR2 YNNKEL (reference sequence). V was trimmed by 2 bases and J by 6 bases, leaving 13 bases between them. The CDR3 consists of 14 residues. CDR3 protein: CASSQSAGHPEAFF. The CDR3 nucleotides are TGTGCCAGCAGCCAATCTGCCGGTCACCCTGAAGCTTTCTTT.

The gene calls are TRBV4-2 and TRBJ2-7, with 7 positions matching TRBD2. This CDR3 is built from 18 residues. J lost 4 bases, V lost 5 bases, and 20 bases had no gene match. From germline, CDR1 is LGHNA and CDR2 YNFKEQ. The CDR3 loop reads CASSSRESAGTKNYEQYF. The DNA for the CDR3 is TGTGCCAGCAGCTCGCGAGAATCTGCCGGGACTAAAAATTACGAGCAGTACTTC.

The chain has TRBV30 and TRBJ1-3; D unclear. Germline V gene data show CDR1 as GTSNPN and CDR2 as SVGIG (reference sequence). This CDR3 has 13 amino acids. V lost 2 bases and J 0 bases, leaving 5 bases between the germline ends. The CDR3 loop is CAWSKDSGNTIYF. The DNA for the CDR3 is TGTGCCTGGAGTAAAGACTCTGGAAACACCATATATTTT.

V and J are TRBV3-1 (or the pseudogene TRBV3-2) and TRBJ1-5; D might be TRBD1 (5 bases). Between the trimmed V and J ends, which lost 0 bases and 7 bases, there was a span of 13 bases. The CDR3 is 15 residues long. Germline V gives CDR1 LGHDT, CDR2 YNNKEL (reference sequence). CDR3: CASSQDPQGLQPQHF. In DNA form, the CDR3 reads TGTGCCAGCAGCCAAGATCCCCAGGGCCTACAGCCCCAGCATTTT.

The V and J genes are TRBV24-1 and TRBJ2-7; 8 bases are a match to TRBD2. Germline V gene data show CDR1 as KGHDR and CDR2 as SFDVKD. Losses at the gene ends were 3 bases for V and 1 base for J; bases not matched to a gene: 4. This CDR3 contains 15 residues. The CDR3 reads CATSDNIAGSYEQYF. CDR3 nucleotides: TGTGCCACCAGTGATAACATAGCGGGGTCCTACGAGCAGTACTTC.

The chain recombines TRBV30 with TRBJ1-1; D is perhaps TRBD1 (5 bases). The germline V gene has CDR1 GTSNPN and CDR2 SVGIG (reference sequence). This CDR3 is built from 16 residues. V was trimmed by 0 bases and J by 4 bases, leaving 18 bases between them. The DNA for the CDR3 is TGTGCCTGGAGTGTGTCTCGGACAACCCGGGGCACTGAAGCTTTCTTT. Amino acid sequence: CAWSVSRTTRGTEAFF. The whole variable domain, filled in from reference TRBV30 and TRBJ1-1, reads SQTIHQWPATLVQPVGSPLSLECTVEGTSNPNLYWYRQAAGRGLQLLFYSVGIGQISSEVPQNLSASRPQDRQFILSSKKLLLSDSGFYLCAWSVSRTTRGTEAFFGQGTRLTVV.